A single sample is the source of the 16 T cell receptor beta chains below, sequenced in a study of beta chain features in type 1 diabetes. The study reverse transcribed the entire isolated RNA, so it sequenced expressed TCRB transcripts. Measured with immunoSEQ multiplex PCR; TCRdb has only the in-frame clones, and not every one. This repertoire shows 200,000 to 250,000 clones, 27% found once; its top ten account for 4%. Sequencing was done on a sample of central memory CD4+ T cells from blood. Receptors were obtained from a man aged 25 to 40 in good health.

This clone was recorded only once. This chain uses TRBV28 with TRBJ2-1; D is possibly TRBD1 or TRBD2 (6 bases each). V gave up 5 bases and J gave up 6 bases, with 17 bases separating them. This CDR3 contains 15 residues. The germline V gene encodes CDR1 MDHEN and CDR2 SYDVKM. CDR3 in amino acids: CASSRSGEGGNEQFF. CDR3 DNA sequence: TGTGCCAGCAGTCGTAGCGGAGAGGGGGGCAATGAGCAGTTCTTC.

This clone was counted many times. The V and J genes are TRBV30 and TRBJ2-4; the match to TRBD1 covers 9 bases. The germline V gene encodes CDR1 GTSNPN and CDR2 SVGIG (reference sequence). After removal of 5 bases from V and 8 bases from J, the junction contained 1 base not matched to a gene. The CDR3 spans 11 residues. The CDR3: CAWGQGYIQYF. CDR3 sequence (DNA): TGTGCCTGGGGACAGGGGTACATTCAGTACTTC.

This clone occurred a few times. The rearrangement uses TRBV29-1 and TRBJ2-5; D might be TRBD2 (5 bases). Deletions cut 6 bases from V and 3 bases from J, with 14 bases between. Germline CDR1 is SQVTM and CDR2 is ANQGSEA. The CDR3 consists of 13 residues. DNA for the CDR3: TGCAGCGTACAAACCGCCGGGAAAGAGACCCAGTACTTC. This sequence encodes CSVQTAGKETQYF.

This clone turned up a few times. CDR3 protein: CASRLGGQGRGYTF. For the CDR3, the DNA is TGTGCCAGCAGGCTGGGGGGACAGGGGAGGGGCTACACCTTC. The chain carries TRBV6-5 and TRBJ1-2, with TRBD1 matching 10 bases. CDR1 MNHEY and CDR2 SVGAGI come from the germline V gene. Trimming cost V 6 bases and J 8 bases; bases outside gene matches: 9. The CDR3 loop spans 14 amino acids.

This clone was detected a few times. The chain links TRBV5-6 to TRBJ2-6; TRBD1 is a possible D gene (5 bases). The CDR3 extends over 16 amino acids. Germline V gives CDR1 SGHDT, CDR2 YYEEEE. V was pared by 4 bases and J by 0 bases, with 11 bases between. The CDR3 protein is CASSKGPLSGANVLTF. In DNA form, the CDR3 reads TGTGCCAGCAGCAAGGGGCCCCTCTCTGGGGCCAACGTCCTGACTTTC.

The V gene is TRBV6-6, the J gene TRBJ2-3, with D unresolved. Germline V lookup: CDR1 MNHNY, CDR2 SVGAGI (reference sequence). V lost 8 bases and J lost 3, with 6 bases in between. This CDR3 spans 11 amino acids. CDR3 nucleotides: TGTGCCAGCCGATGGACAGATACGCAGTATTTT. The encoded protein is CASRWTDTQYF.

CDR3 in amino acids: CASSLSRTDATQYF. The CDR3 nucleotides are TGTGCCAGCAGTTTATCGCGGACAGATGCGACCCAGTACTTC. The V and J genes are TRBV27 and TRBJ2-5, with D maybe TRBD1 (6 bases). Looked up from germline, CDR1 is MNHEY and CDR2 is SMNVEV (reference sequence). The CDR3 loop spans 14 amino acids. V lost 0 bases and J 7 bases, leaving 12 bases between the germline ends.

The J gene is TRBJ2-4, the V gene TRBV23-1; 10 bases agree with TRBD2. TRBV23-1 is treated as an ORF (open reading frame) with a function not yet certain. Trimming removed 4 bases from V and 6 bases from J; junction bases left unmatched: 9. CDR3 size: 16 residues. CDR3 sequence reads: CASSPIAGGRVNIQYF. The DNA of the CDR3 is TGCGCCAGCAGTCCGATAGCGGGAGGAAGGGTAAACATTCAGTACTTC.

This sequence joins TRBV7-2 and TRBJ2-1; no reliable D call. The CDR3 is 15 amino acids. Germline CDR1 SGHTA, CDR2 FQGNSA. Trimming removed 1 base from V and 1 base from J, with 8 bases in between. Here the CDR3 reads CASSLVPRSYNEQFF. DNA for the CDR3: TGTGCCAGCAGCTTAGTGCCGCGGTCCTACAATGAGCAGTTCTTC. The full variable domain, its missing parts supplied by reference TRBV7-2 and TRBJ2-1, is GAGVSQSPSNKVTEKGKDVELRCDPISGHTALYWYRQSLGQGLEFLIYFQGNSAPDKSGLPSDRFSAERTGGSVSTLTIQRTQQEDSAVYLCASSLVPRSYNEQFFGPGTRLTVL.

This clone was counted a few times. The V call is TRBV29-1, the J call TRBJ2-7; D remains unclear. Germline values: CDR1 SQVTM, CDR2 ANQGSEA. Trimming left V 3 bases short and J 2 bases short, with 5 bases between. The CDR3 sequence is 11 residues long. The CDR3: CSVEVAYEQYF. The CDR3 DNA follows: TGCAGCGTTGAGGTGGCCTACGAGCAGTACTTC.

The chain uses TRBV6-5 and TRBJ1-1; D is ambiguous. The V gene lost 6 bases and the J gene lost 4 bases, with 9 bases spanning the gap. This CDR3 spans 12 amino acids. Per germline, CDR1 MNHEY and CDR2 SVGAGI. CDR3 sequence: CASSRASTEAFF. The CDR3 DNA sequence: TGTGCCAGCAGCAGAGCCTCCACTGAAGCTTTCTTT.

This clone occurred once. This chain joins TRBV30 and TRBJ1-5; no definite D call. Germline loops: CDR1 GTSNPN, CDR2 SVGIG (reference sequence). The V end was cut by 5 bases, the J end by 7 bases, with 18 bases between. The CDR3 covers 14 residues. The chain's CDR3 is CAWGPGSFPQPQHF. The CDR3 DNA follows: TGTGCCTGGGGTCCCGGGTCTTTCCCCCAGCCCCAGCATTTT.

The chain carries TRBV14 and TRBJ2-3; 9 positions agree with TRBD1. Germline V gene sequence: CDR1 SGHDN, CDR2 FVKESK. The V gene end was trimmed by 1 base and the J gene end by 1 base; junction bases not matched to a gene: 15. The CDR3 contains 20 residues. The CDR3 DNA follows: TGTGCCAGCAGCCAAGGAATTCGAACAGGGGGCGTGGTGGGCACAGATACGCAGTATTTT. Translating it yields CASSQGIRTGGVVGTDTQYF.

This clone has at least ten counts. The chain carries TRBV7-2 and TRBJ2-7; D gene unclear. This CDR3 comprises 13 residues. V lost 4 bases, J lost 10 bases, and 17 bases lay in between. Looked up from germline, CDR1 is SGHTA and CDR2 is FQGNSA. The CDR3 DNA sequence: TGTGCCAGCAGCTCGGAAGTTCACTTACCCCAGTACTTC. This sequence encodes CASSSEVHLPQYF.

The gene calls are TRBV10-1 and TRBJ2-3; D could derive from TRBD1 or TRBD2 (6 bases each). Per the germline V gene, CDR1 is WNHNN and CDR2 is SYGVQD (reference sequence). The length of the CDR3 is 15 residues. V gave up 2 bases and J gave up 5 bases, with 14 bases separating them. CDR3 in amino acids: CASSERGDTLDTQYF. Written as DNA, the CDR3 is TGCGCCAGCAGTGAGAGGGGGGATACACTAGATACGCAGTATTTT.

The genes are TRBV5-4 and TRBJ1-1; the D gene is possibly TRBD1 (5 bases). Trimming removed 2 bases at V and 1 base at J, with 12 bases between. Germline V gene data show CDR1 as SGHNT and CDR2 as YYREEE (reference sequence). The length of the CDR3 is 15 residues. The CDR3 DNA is TGTGCCAGCAGCTTACCCGGGACGGCGAACACTGAAGCTTTCTTT. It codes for CASSLPGTANTEAFF.